One T cell receptor (beta chain) is described in this entry. This clonotype was picked up a small number of times. Its antigen has not been determined. Base quality data are lacking; no much larger clone is found one base away. Patients chosen for sequencing had shown expansion of CD8+CD57+ cells by flow cytometry. Every patient had a diagnosis of severe acquired aplastic anemia based on International Study of Aplastic Anemia and Agranulocytosis and Camitta criteria. At the time blood was sampled, none of the patients had received any therapy. In this study, sorted CD4+ and CD8+ T cells from the blood of healthy subjects and of severe aplastic anemia patients had their TCR repertoires deep-sequenced. Patients were enrolled under clinicaltrials.gov protocols 00001620, 01623167, 00001397, 00071045, 00081523 and 00961064 in the USA. Ficoll-Paque density gradient centrifugation was used to isolate peripheral blood mononuclear cells. Before DNA extraction, CD4+ and CD8+ T cells were sorted by FACS or by magnetic beads.

This sample was taken from a study of CD8+CD57+ T cells in acquired aplastic anemia (dated by TCRdb to the late 2010s). For context, the study as a whole: A mean of roughly 3.2 ug of DNA, ranging from roughly 0.19 to 27.4 ug, was extracted from sorted CD4+ and CD8+ cells. CD8+CD57+ expansion was defined as a frequency above the mean frequency observed in healthy subjects. On the study overall, not on this receptor specifically: Some 31 CD8+ CDR3 sequences were shared between patients and controls but appeared highly expressed in patients and within their immunodominant clones. Between patients and healthy controls, no significant difference in CD8+ Simpson's diversity was found (P=0.060).

TCR beta VDJ combination and CDR3 sequence profiling used genomic DNA as the template. TCR repertoire sequencing was run on an Illumina HiSeq 2000. In the original analysis: TRBV/TRBJ rearrangement plots, CDR3 size and DJ length profiles, and Simpson's diversity index were used to assess repertoires. The immunodominant clone was defined as the most abundant DNA sequence in deep sequencing data. CDR3 amino acid sequences were screened for sharing across subjects and were compared with published repertoires and the VDJdb database. TCRdb itself trimmed the public reads at Q25 with fastp, ran MiXCR and retained productive beta chains. CDR3 protein duplicates are merged, each entry listing the most common genes and DNA. The V and J calls follow TCRdb's processing rather than the paper's. This sample gives around 430,000 distinct CDR3 sequences in total; approximately 32% of them show up just once. The ten largest clones represent 0.82% of the sample.

The sequenced material came from sorted CD4+, CD8+, or CD8+CD57+ T cells (not recorded which) from PBMCs. The TCR sequence derives from a human donor with aplastic anemia.

The DNA sequence follows: TGCAGTGCTAGATCCTCCCGCGGGGGACCCAGCTCCTATAATTCACCCCTCCACTTT. The resulting protein is CSARSSRGGPSSYNSPLHF. The chain employs TRBV20-1 and TRBJ1-6; matching of 5 bases hints at TRBD1 as the D gene. The CDR3 numbers 19 residues from cysteine through phenylalanine. Only the CDR3 DNA is retained, 57 bases long and in frame from the first base. Trimming costs V 2 bases and J 0 bases, and their ends lie 20 bases apart. The germline V gene encodes CDR1 DFQATT and CDR2 SNEGSKA (reference sequence).